Given below is one TCR beta chain in context. Its antigen is unidentified. V was clipped by 0 bases and J by 6 bases, with 5 bases between them. CDR1 is SGHAT, CDR2 FQNNGV, per germline. This CDR3 is 12 amino acids long. Both 60 Vbeta primers and 13 Jbeta primers went into the PCR. Sequenced by immunoSEQ multiplex PCR; TCRdb stores in-frame clones only, minus some. The sample lists approximately 50,000 clones; around three quarters were seen once. The source of the sample is a study of cytomegalovirus exposure and HLA in healthy donors. About the study: T cells numbering around 190 million yielded 95 million to 140 million unique TCR beta sequences in an earlier analysis. Regarding the study as a whole: The classifier reportedly diagnosed cytomegalovirus status with high sensitivity and specificity. In presence/absence analyses, roughly uniform sequencing depth across donors was assumed.

The donors comprised healthy bone marrow donors. The origin of this receptor is a man in his thirties or forties in good health and CMV-seropositive. Sequenced material: PBMCs. This sequence joins TRBV11-2 and TRBJ1-2; unclear D gene. The CDR3: CASSLESDGYTF. The CDR3 coding sequence is TGTGCCAGCAGCTTAGAATCAGATGGCTACACCTTC.